What follows is one T cell receptor beta chain and its context. Antigen: not known. The sample belongs to a study of Ad26.COV2.S vaccination and SARS-CoV-2 variants. Study-wide results and caveats: There was a possibility that the TCR breadth and depth analyses underestimated total T cell responses.

The CDR3 sequence is 17 residues long. Germline V lookup: CDR1 SGHTA, CDR2 FQGNSA. V shed 5 bases and J shed 7 bases, with 23 bases lying between them. The treatment here: 15 to 20 received Ad26.COV2.S at low or high dose, single or two shots; 5 received placebo; per-sample allocation not given. Sampling took place 63 days after the first vaccine or placebo injection. The repertoire was sequenced with immunoSEQ multiplex PCR; TCRdb's copy has only in-frame clones and lacks some. The table shows more than 400,000 clones, with over 80% occurring only once. The chain employs TRBV7-2 and TRBJ1-4; a weak D match, TRBD1 (5 bases). Source: peripheral blood, taken in a trial of Ad26.COV2.S vaccine versus placebo. The receptor's source is a person aged 18 to 59 who received the Ad26.COV2.S COVID-19 vaccine or a placebo. CDR3 nucleotide sequence: TGTGCCAGCAGCCCGGACAAATTTTTCTTGTGGGGTGAAAAACTGTTTTTT. Translating it yields CASSPDKFFLWGEKLFF.